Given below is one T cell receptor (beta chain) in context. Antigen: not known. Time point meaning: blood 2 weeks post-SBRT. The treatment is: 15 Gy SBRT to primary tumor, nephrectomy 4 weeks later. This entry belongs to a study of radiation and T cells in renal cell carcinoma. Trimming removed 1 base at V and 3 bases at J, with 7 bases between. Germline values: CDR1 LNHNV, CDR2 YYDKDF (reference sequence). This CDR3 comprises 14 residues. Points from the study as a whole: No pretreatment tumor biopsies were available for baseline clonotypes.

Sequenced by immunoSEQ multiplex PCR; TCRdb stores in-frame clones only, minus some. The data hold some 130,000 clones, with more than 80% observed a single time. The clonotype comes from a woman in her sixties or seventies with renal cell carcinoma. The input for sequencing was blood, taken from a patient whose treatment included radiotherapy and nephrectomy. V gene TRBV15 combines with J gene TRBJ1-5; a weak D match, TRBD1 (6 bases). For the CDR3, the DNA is TGTGCCACCAGCAGAGCAGGGGTCAATCAGCCCCAGCATTTT. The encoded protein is CATSRAGVNQPQHF.